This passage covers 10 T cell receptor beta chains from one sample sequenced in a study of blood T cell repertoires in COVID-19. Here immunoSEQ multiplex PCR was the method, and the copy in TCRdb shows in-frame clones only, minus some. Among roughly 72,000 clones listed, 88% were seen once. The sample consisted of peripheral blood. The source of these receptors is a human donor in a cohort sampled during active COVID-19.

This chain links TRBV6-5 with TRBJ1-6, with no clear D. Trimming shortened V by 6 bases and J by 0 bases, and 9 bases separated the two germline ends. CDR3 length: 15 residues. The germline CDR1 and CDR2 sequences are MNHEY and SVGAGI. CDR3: CASRNILSYNSPLHF. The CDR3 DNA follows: TGTGCCAGCAGGAACATCCTCTCCTATAATTCACCCCTCCACTTT.

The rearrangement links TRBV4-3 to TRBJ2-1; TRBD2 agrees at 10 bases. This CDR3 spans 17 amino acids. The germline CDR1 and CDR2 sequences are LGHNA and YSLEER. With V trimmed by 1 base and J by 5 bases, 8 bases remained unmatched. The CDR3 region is CASSQVLAGAPHNEQFF. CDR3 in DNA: TGCGCCAGCAGCCAAGTGCTAGCGGGGGCCCCCCACAATGAGCAGTTCTTC.

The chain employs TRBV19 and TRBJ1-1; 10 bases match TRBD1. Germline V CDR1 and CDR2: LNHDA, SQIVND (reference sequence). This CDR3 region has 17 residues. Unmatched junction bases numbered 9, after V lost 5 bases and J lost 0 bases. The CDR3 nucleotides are TGTGCCAGTAGTTCTCGGACAGGGGGAGTGGTGAACACTGAAGCTTTCTTT. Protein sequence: CASSSRTGGVVNTEAFF.

CDR3 sequence reads: CATAQTGNTGELFF. The CDR3 DNA sequence: TGTGCCACCGCGCAGACAGGGAACACCGGGGAGCTGTTTTTT. The gene calls are TRBV24-1 and TRBJ2-2; TRBD1 might be the D (6 bases). V lost 9 bases and J lost 1, with 11 bases in between. Germline V gene lookup returns CDR1 KGHDR and CDR2 SFDVKD. This CDR3 is 14 amino acids long.

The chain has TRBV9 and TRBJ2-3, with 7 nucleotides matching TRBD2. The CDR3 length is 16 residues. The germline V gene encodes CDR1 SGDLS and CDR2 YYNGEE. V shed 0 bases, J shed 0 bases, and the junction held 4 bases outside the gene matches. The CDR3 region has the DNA TGTGCCAGCAGCGTAGCTACGGGAGGAAGCACAGATACGCAGTATTTT. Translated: CASSVATGGSTDTQYF.

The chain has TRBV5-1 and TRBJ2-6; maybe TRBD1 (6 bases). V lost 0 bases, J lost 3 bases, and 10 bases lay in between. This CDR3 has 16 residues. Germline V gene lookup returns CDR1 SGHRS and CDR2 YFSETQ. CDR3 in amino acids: CASSLARGDGANVLTF. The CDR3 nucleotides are TGCGCCAGCAGCTTGGCCAGGGGAGATGGGGCCAACGTCCTGACTTTC.

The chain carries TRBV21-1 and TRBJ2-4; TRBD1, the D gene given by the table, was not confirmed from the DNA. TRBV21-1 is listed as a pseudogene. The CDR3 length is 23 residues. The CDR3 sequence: CASSKGAVRWTCWWVIAKNIQYF. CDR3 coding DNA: TGTGCCAGCAGCAAAGGCGCAGTTCGGTGGACATGCTGGTGGGTTATAGCCAAAAACATTCAGTACTTC.

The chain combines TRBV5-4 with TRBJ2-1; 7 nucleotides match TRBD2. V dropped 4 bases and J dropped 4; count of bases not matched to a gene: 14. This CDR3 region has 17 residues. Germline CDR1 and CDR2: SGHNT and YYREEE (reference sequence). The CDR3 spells CASSPASRGKDYNEQFF. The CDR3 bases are TGTGCCAGCAGCCCAGCATCGCGGGGGAAAGATTACAATGAGCAGTTCTTC.

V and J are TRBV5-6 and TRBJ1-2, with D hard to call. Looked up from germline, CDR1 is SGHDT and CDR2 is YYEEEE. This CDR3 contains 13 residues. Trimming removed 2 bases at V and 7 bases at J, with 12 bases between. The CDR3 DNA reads TGTGCCAGCAGCTTATCGGGGAAGGGTGGCTACACCTTC. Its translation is CASSLSGKGGYTF. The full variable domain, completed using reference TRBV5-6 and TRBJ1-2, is DAGVTQSPTHLIKTRGQQVTLRCSPKSGHDTVSWYQQALGQGPQFIFQYYEEEERQRGNFPDRFSGHQFPNYSSELNVNALLLGDSALYLCASSLSGKGGYTFGSGTRLTVV.

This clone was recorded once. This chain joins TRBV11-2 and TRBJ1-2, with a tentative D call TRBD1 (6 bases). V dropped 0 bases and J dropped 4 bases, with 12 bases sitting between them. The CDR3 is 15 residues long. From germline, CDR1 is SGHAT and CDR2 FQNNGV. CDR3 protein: CASSLDGQTPYGYTF. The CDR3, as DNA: TGTGCCAGCAGCTTAGACGGACAGACCCCCTATGGCTACACCTTC.